This T cell receptor beta chain emerged from a study of Graves' ophthalmopathy and Graves' hyperthyroidism. Study-wide points: Blood also carried most expanded thyroid clonotypes exceeding 0.001 frequency.

As the template, RNA transcripts were used to amplify TCR beta CDR3 regions. An opening RT-PCR round employed HTBI primers and preceded a second-round multiplex PCR. TCRdb re-called the multiplex PCR reads with MiXCR, one entry per CDR3 protein. Among about 420,000 distinct CDR3 sequences listed, under 25% were seen once. The stable label applied to hyperthyroidism with no ophthalmopathy within 18 months of follow-up. Included hyperthyroidism patients were aged 18 to 65 and newly diagnosed (under 2 months' duration). Reliance was placed on clinical symptoms, serum thyroxine, TRAb, thyroid ultrasound and orbital computed tomography for diagnosis. Deletions cut 5 bases from V and 2 bases from J, with 7 bases between. Germline-derived CDR1 and CDR2 are SGHAT and FQNNGV. The CDR3 runs 12 residues. This clonotype was seen at least ten times. The antigen is not known.

This rearrangement joins TRBV11-2 to TRBJ2-7; D not certain. The receptor's source is a young woman with stable Graves' hyperthyroidism. The source material was peripheral blood. The CDR3 nucleotides are TGTGCCAGCAGCCCCTCCCCCTACGAGCAGTACTTC. It specifies CASSPSPYEQYF.